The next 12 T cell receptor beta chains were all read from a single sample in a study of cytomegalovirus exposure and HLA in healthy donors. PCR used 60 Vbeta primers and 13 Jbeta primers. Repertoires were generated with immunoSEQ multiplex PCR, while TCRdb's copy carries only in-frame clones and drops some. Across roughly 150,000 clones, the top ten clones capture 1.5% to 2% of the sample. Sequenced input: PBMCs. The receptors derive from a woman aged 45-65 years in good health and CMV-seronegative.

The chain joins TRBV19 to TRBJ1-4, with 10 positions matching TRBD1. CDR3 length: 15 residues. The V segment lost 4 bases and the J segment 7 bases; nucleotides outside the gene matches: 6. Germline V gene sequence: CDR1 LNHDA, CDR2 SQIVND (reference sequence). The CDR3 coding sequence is TGTGCCAGTAGTACAGCGACAGGGGGCATTGAAAAACTGTTTTTT. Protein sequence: CASSTATGGIEKLFF.

DNA of the CDR3: TGTGCCAGCAGCGGAGACAGGGGGAACCCAACTAATGAAAAACTGTTTTTT. It yields the protein CASSGDRGNPTNEKLFF. The chain links TRBV9 to TRBJ1-4; 9 positions agree with TRBD1. J gave up 0 bases and V 3 bases, and 6 bases lay outside the gene matches. Germline-derived CDR1 and CDR2 are SGDLS and YYNGEE. The CDR3 consists of 17 residues.

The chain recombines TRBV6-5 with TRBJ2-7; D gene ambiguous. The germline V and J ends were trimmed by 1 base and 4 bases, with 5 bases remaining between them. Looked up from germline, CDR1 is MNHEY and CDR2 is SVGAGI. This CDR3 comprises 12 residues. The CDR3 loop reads CASSYLIYEQYF. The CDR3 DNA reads TGTGCCAGCAGTTACTTAATTTACGAGCAGTACTTC.

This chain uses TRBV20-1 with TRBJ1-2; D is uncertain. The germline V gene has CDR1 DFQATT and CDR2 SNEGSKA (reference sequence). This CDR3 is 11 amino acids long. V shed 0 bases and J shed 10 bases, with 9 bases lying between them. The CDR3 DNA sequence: TGCAGTGCTAGAGATTTGGGAGACTACACCTTC. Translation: CSARDLGDYTF.

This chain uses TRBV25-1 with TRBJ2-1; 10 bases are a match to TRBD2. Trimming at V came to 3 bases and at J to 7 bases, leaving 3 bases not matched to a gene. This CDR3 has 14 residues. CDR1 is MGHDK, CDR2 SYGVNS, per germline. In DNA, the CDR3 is TGTGCCAGCAGTGACAGCGGGAGGGTGAATGAGCAGTTCTTC. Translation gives CASSDSGRVNEQFF.

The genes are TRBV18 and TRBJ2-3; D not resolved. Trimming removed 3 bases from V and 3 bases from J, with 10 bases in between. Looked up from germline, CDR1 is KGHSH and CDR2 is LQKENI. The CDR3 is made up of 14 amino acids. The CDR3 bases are TGTGCCAGCTCACCCTCGGCCGGGACAGATACGCAGTATTTT. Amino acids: CASSPSAGTDTQYF.

As DNA, the CDR3 is TGTGCCAGCAGCTTAGGACATGGAAGGATGAGCAATCAGCCCCAGCATTTT. It specifies CASSLGHGRMSNQPQHF. The V and J genes are TRBV7-7 and TRBJ1-5; no reliable D call. The CDR3 is 17 amino acids. CDR1 and CDR2 (germline): SSHAT, FNYEAQ (reference sequence). With 1 base removed from V and 1 base from J, the gap between germline ends came to 14 bases.

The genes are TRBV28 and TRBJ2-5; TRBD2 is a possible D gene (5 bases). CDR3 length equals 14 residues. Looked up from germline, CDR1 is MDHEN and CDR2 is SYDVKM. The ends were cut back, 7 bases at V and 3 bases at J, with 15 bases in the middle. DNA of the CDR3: TGTGCCAGCACCCCGTTTGGAGGAGAAGAGACCCAGTACTTC. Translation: CASTPFGGEETQYF.

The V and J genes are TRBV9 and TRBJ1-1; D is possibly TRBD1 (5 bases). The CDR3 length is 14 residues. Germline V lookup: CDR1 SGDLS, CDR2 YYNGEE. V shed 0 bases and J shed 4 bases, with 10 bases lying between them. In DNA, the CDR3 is TGTGCCAGCAGCGTAGATCAGGGAAGCACTGAAGCTTTCTTT. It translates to CASSVDQGSTEAFF.

CDR3 in DNA: TGCGCCAGCAGCAGGGGGGACAGGGTGCGTGGCTACACCTTC. Protein sequence: CASSRGDRVRGYTF. The rearrangement joins TRBV5-1 to TRBJ1-2; 9 bases match TRBD1. The CDR3 is made up of 14 amino acids. CDR1 is SGHRS and CDR2 is YFSETQ in the germline V gene. V gave up 4 bases and J gave up 7 bases; unmatched junction bases: 8.

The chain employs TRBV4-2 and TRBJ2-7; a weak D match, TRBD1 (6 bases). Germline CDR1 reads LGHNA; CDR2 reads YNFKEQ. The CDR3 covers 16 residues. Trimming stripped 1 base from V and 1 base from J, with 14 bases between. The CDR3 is CASSQVTTGMSYEQYF. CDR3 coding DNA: TGTGCCAGCAGCCAAGTGACGACAGGTATGTCCTACGAGCAGTACTTC.

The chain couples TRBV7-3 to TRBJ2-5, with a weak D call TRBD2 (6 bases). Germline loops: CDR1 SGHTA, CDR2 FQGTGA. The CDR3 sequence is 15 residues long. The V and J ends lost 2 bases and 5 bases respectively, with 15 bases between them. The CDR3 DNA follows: TGTGCCAGCAGCTTAGGTGTCGGCGGGATGGAGACCCAGTACTTC. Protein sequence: CASSLGVGGMETQYF.